The 17 T cell receptor beta chains below all came from one sample that was sequenced in a study of OX40 agonist ivuxolimab in advanced cancers. Assay: immunoSEQ multiplex PCR; the TCRdb copy retains only in-frame clones and omits some. The sample carries more than 85,000 clones, around nine tenths recorded once. The sample here was CD4+ or CD8+ T cells sorted from blood, taken in a trial of the OX40 agonist ivuxolimab. Receptors originate from an adult with an advanced solid tumor such as melanoma, head and neck, liver or kidney cancer.

The chain has TRBV11-3 and TRBJ2-5; no clear D gene. CDR1 SGHNT and CDR2 YENEEA come from the germline V gene. V was pared by 0 bases and J by 5 bases, with 7 bases between. This CDR3 is 13 amino acids long. This CDR3 reads CASSLDGLETQYF. CDR3 in DNA: TGTGCCAGCAGCTTAGATGGCCTCGAGACCCAGTACTTC.

The CDR3 loop reads CASSPRNHRGGRGNQPQHF. The CDR3 DNA reads TGTGCCAGCTCACCACGAAACCACAGGGGAGGAAGGGGCAATCAGCCCCAGCATTTT. V gene TRBV18 combines with J gene TRBJ1-5; 7 bases align to TRBD1. The CDR3 contains 19 residues. The trim removed 1 base at V and 2 bases at J, leaving 14 bases unmatched. CDR1 is KGHSH, CDR2 LQKENI, per germline.

The chain is built from TRBV11-3 and TRBJ2-2, with 10 bases aligning to TRBD1. The J segment lost 5 bases and the V segment lost 5 bases, leaving 8 bases of the junction unmatched. Germline lookup yields CDR1 SGHNT and CDR2 YENEEA. CDR3 length: 16 residues. CDR3 coding DNA: TGTGCCAGCAGCGCCCGGACAGGGGGACGTACCGGGGAGCTGTTTTTT. Protein sequence: CASSARTGGRTGELFF.

A single count supports this clone. This chain links TRBV5-5 with TRBJ2-7; D perhaps matches TRBD2 (6 bases). Per the germline V gene, CDR1 is SGHKS and CDR2 is YYEKEE (reference sequence). V was pared by 3 bases and J by 4 bases, with 11 bases between. This CDR3 is 13 amino acids long. The CDR3 bases are TGTGCCAGCAGCTATGGGGGAGGATACGAGCAGTACTTC. It codes for CASSYGGGYEQYF.

The V and J genes are TRBV9 and TRBJ2-3, with D unclear. V dropped 0 bases and J dropped 0 bases, with 8 bases sitting between them. Germline V gives CDR1 SGDLS, CDR2 YYNGEE. The CDR3 is made up of 15 amino acids. For the CDR3, the DNA is TGTGCCAGCAGCGTAGTGGCAGCTAGCACAGATACGCAGTATTTT. Protein: CASSVVAASTDTQYF.

This clone has a single count. V usage is TRBV5-5 and J usage is TRBJ2-5; D is uncertain. Between the trimmed V and J ends, which lost 4 bases and 5 bases, there was a span of 12 bases. The CDR3 spans 13 residues. CDR1 and CDR2 (germline): SGHKS, YYEKEE (reference sequence). DNA for the CDR3: TGTGCCAGCAGCCCGACAAGTCGGGAGACCCAGTACTTC. The encoded protein is CASSPTSRETQYF.

The rearrangement uses TRBV11-2 and TRBJ2-5, with a weak D call TRBD1 (6 bases). The CDR3 is 14 residues long. Germline CDR1 and CDR2: SGHAT and FQNNGV. Trimming removed 2 bases from V and 5 bases from J, with 12 bases in between. The CDR3 spells CASSLLDSWETQYF. The CDR3, as DNA: TGTGCCAGCAGCTTACTGGACAGTTGGGAGACCCAGTACTTC.

The genes are TRBV19 and TRBJ1-1; a weak D match, TRBD1 (6 bases). Per germline, CDR1 LNHDA and CDR2 SQIVND (reference sequence). Trimming removed 7 bases from V and 3 bases from J, with 27 bases in between. The CDR3 has 18 residues. The CDR3 region is CASTMGTAGASGDTEAFF. The CDR3 region has the DNA TGTGCCAGTACTATGGGAACCGCGGGGGCCTCCGGGGACACTGAAGCTTTCTTT.

This chain links TRBV10-3 with TRBJ1-6, with 7 bases fitting TRBD1. CDR1 and CDR2 (germline): ENHRY, SYGVKD. This CDR3 comprises 14 residues. Trimming cost V 10 bases and J 7 bases; bases outside gene matches: 10. CDR3 sequence: CATTPDRDNSPLHF. The CDR3 nucleotides read TGTGCCACCACCCCAGACAGGGACAATTCACCCCTCCACTTT.

J is TRBJ2-1 and V is TRBV18; unclear D gene. The germline CDR1 and CDR2 sequences are KGHSH and LQKENI. CDR3 size: 13 residues. V lost 1 base to trimming and J lost 4 bases, with 5 bases between them. CDR3 protein: CASSPLGYNEQFF. The CDR3 DNA follows: TGTGCCAGCTCACCACTCGGGTACAATGAGCAGTTCTTC.

The chain joins TRBV7-9 to TRBJ1-5, with unresolved D. The ends were cut back, 5 bases at V and 5 bases at J, with 10 bases in the middle. CDR3 length: 13 residues. Germline CDR1 is SEHNR and CDR2 is FQNEAQ (reference sequence). The CDR3 nucleotides read TGTGCCAGCAGCGACCGGACCGATCAGCCCCAGCATTTT. The encoded protein is CASSDRTDQPQHF.

Only one count was recorded for this clone. This chain joins TRBV15 and TRBJ1-5; D ambiguous. The CDR3 is 13 amino acids. The germline V gene encodes CDR1 LNHNV and CDR2 YYDKDF (reference sequence). V lost 0 bases and J lost 7, with 7 bases in between. The CDR3 nucleotides are TGTGCCACCAGCAGAGATCTTCCACAGCCCCAGCATTTT. Translation gives CATSRDLPQPQHF.

The chain is built from TRBV28 and TRBJ1-2; D might be TRBD1 (6 bases). Germline loops: CDR1 MDHEN, CDR2 SYDVKM. V gave up 4 bases and J gave up 7 bases, with 16 bases separating them. The CDR3 is made up of 14 amino acids. The CDR3 DNA follows: TGTGCCAGCAGTTCCGGACAGCACGCAGTTGGCTACACCTTC. Its translation: CASSSGQHAVGYTF.

The genes are TRBV28 and TRBJ1-5; the D is unclear. Germline V lookup: CDR1 MDHEN, CDR2 SYDVKM. Trimming left V 7 bases short and J 0 bases short, with 13 bases between. The CDR3 consists of 15 residues. CDR3 loop: CASIPADHSNQPQHF. The CDR3 nucleotides read TGTGCCAGCATCCCCGCAGACCATAGCAATCAGCCCCAGCATTTT.

The chain is built from TRBV7-2 and TRBJ2-3; D not resolved. The V end was cut by 5 bases, the J end by 4 bases, with 19 bases between. The CDR3 loop spans 16 amino acids. Per germline, CDR1 SGHTA and CDR2 FQGNSA. The CDR3 DNA follows: TGTGCCAGCAGCCGGTGGGCGGATGGGTCAGCAGATACGCAGTATTTT. Protein sequence: CASSRWADGSADTQYF.

This chain connects TRBV7-2 to TRBJ2-4; D might be TRBD2 (6 bases). Trimming removed 1 base at V and 0 bases at J, with 16 bases between. CDR1 is SGHTA, CDR2 FQGNSA, per germline. The CDR3 has 18 amino acids. The DNA for the CDR3 is TGTGCCAGCAGCTTAGTGGGGGGTGGGGCCCTAGCCAAAAACATTCAGTACTTC. Translating it yields CASSLVGGGALAKNIQYF. Looking up the rest from reference TRBV7-2 and TRBJ2-4 gives the full variable domain: GAGVSQSPSNKVTEKGKDVELRCDPISGHTALYWYRQSLGQGLEFLIYFQGNSAPDKSGLPSDRFSAERTGGSVSTLTIQRTQQEDSAVYLCASSLVGGGALAKNIQYFGAGTRLSVL.

The chain has TRBV10-2 and TRBJ2-6; 14 bases line up with TRBD2. This CDR3 spans 19 amino acids. V gave up 5 bases and J gave up 0 bases; unmatched junction bases: 6. Germline loops: CDR1 WSHSY, CDR2 SAAADI. CDR3 in amino acids: CASSRGLAGGISGANVLTF. For the CDR3, the DNA is TGCGCCAGCAGTCGTGGACTAGCGGGGGGTATCTCTGGGGCCAACGTCCTGACTTTC.